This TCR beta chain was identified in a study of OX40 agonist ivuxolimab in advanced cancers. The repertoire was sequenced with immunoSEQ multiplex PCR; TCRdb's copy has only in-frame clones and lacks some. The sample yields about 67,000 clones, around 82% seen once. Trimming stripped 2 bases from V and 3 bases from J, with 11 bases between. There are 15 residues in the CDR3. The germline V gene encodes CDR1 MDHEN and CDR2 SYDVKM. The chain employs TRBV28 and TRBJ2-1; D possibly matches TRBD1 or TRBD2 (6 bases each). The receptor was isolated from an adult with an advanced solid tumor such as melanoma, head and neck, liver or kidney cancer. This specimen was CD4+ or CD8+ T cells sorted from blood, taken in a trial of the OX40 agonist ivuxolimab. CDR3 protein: CASSLTGASYNEQFF. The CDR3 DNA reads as TGTGCCAGCAGTTTAACGGGGGCGAGCTACAATGAGCAGTTCTTC.